This T cell receptor beta chain appears in the sequencing data of a study of T-cell memory formation after mild COVID-19. Whole-study findings and limits: Among clones contracting day 15 to 85, CD4/CD8 was balanced, whereas later expanders leaned CD4+.

Turning to this clonotype: No antigen is known for it.

In TCRdb, the 5' RACE reads were re-called with MiXCR into one record per CDR3 protein. The sample yields around 340,000 distinct CDR3 sequences, around 13% seen once. CDR1 MGHRA and CDR2 YSYEKL come from the germline V gene. The V end lost 1 base, the J end lost 7 bases, and 19 bases lay between the germline ends. The CDR3 runs to 16 residues. This chain uses TRBV4-1 with TRBJ1-2, with D unclear. The clonotype originates from a man aged 18 to 29 who had mild COVID-19 (a few samples of this study predate the infection). Cell type and time point are not known. Material for sequencing was PBMCs or a T cell subset sorted from them (not recorded which). The CDR3 region is CASSQGILQGKSGYTF. CDR3 coding DNA: TGCGCCAGCAGCCAAGGTATACTCCAAGGGAAGAGTGGCTACACCTTC.